This TCR beta chain was found in a study of cytomegalovirus exposure and HLA in healthy donors. Study observations and caveats: A list of more than 150 TCR beta chains associated with cytomegalovirus was given.

Primers included in the PCR were 60 Vbeta and 13 Jbeta primers. The table came from immunoSEQ multiplex PCR; TCRdb's copy has only in-frame clones and leaves some out. The sample has around 150,000 clones; approximately 80% are singletons. As for this clone: Antigen: not known.

The length of the CDR3 is 13 residues. Germline CDR1 SGHNT, CDR2 YYREEE (reference sequence). The V end lost 4 bases, the J end lost 3 bases, and 11 bases lay between the germline ends. The clonotype originates from a woman aged 40 to 50 in good health and CMV-seropositive. The chain has TRBV5-4 and TRBJ2-7; tentative D call: TRBD2 (5 bases). The sample taken for sequencing was PBMCs. This CDR3 reads CASSVERRYEQYF. CDR3 nucleotide sequence: TGTGCCAGCAGCGTAGAGCGGCGCTACGAGCAGTACTTC. Drawing the rest from reference TRBV5-4 and TRBJ2-7, the complete variable domain is ETGVTQSPTHLIKTRGQQVTLRCSSQSGHNTVSWYQQALGQGPQFIFQYYREEENGRGNFPPRFSGLQFPNYSSELNVNALELDDSALYLCASSVERRYEQYFGPGTRLTVT.